This T cell receptor beta chain was profiled in a study of blood T cell repertoires in COVID-19 (TCRdb year 2020). Notes on the research overall: Collaborator samples came from the United States, Italy and Spain and covered acute and convalescent phases of COVID-19. The repertoires were released in a freely available public database meant as a resource for research on the immune response to SARS-CoV-2. A de-identified subject ID, COVID-19 status, age in years and sex were almost always included in the sample metadata. HLA class I and class II types, where available, came from metadata supplied by the sample provider rather than from assay-based typing. The dataset comprised deeply sampled blood TCRbeta repertoires from subjects exposed to, actively infected with, or recovered from COVID-19. The samples were drawn from the first 160 participants of the ongoing ImmuneRACE study and from about 1,200 subjects provided by 6 global collaborators. The material from the prospective study consisted of cDNA or gDNA derived from T cells, B-cell-depleted T cells, or PBMCs.

TCRbeta CDR3 regions were amplified from genomic DNA by means of the immunoSEQ Assay, a bias-controlled multiplex PCR. From the authors' description of their analysis: The number of nucleated cells in each sample was estimated by amplification of reference gene primers within the assay. Sequence reads were collapsed and filtered to measure the absolute abundance of every unique TCRbeta CDR3 rearrangement. For each sample, productive Simpson clonality was calculated by taking the square root of Simpson's diversity index across productive rearrangements. This immuneACCESS table, as held by TCRdb, lists in-frame sequences with V and J called but not all clones. Of the missing ones, under half trace to an unresolved V gene in checked studies; the others have no known cause. V and J calls and clone size are those listed in that table; D and trimming were worked out from the DNA. In all, the sample holds 100,000 to 150,000 clones, and 70% to 90% of those were seen once. The ten largest account for roughly 1.2% of the sample.

Each collaborating institution followed its own protocols to collect whole blood in K2EDTA tubes. For TCRbeta analysis, collaborator samples were shipped as frozen whole blood, as isolated PBMCs, or as DNA extracted from either sample type. Overall results and qualifications from the work: Clinical and demographic metadata were provided uncurated, with the amount varying by source and participant.

Points on this clone: No cognate antigen has been identified for it. Qualities for individual bases were not recorded, and no much larger clone is one base off.

The sample comprised peripheral blood. This TCR was sampled from a woman aged 80 or over with acute or convalescent COVID-19.

Here the CDR3 is given as CASRPRTGYTF. The base sequence is TGTGCCAGCAGACCTAGAACTGGCTACACCTTC. Recombination linked TRBV12-3 or TRBV12-4 to TRBJ1-2; too little of a D gene remains to name it. V loses 6 bases of germline sequence and J loses 7 bases, and the interval between the two ends is 9 bases. The cysteine opens and the phenylalanine closes a CDR3 of 11 amino acids. Only the CDR3 part of the read is kept: 33 bases, read in frame from the first base.